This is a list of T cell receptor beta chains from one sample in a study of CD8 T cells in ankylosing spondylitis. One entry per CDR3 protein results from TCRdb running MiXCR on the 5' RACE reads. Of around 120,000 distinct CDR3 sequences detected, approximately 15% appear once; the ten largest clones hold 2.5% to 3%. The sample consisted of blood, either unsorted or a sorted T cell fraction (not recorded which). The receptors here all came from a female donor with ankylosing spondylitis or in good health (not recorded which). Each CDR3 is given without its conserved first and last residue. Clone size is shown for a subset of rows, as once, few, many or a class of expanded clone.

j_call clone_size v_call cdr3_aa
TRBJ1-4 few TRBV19 ASSVKSEKLF
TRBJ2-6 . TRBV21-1 ASSNEARSPGANVLT
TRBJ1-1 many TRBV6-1 ASSETQGLEAF
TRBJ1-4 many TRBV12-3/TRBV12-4 ASSSGGESTNEKLF
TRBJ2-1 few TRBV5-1 ASSLLAGQNEQF
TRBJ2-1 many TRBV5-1 ASSLERGSVGSEQF
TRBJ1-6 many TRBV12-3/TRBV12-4 ASSRQGSSYNSPLH
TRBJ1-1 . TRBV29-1 SVVRSAGNTEAF
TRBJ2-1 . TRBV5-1 ASSLDRGNEQF
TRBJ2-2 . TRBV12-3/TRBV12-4 ASSPRGGVSGELF
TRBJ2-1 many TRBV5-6 ASSFVAVYYNEQF
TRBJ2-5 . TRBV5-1 ASSLSPVGAQETQY
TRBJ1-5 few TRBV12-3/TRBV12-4 ASSRVLGNQPQH
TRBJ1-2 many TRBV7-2 ASSSYIEALYGYT
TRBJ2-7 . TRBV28 ASSLSGGLSYEQY
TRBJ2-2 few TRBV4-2 ASSQELIAGGGVGELF
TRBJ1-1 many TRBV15 ATSRDKGQGGTEAF
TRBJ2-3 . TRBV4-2 ASSESGLPITDTQY
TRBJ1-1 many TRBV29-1 SVGTGGMNTEAF
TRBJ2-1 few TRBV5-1 ASSSLDGSSYNEQF
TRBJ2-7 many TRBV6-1 ASTSGGPPYEQY
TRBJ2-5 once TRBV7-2 ASSLKGETQY
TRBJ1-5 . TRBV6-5 ASSYQGQEKLQPQH
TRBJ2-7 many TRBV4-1 ASSQMRRDSDYEQY
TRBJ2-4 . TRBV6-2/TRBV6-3 ASSYGAQPPRTKNIQY
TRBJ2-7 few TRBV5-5 ASSYWETPYEQY
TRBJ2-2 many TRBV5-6 ASSLVPGTNTGELF
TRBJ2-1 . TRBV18 ASSQAVAYNEQF
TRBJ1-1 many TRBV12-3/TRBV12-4 ASSPRDGMNTEAF
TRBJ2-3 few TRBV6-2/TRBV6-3 ASSFRGDTQY
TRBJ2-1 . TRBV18 ASSPSGLVGEQF
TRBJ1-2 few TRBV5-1 ASSLVWDRGLPNYGYT
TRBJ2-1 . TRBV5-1 ASSFPTANNEQF
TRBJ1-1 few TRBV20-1 SARRAGNTEAF
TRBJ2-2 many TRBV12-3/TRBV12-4 ASSPLRERTGELF
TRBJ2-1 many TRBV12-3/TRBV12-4 ASSFRGVGNEQF
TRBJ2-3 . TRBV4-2 ASSQALAGNTQY
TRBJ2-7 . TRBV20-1 SAREDYPEQY
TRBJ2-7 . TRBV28 ASSLTRTGRNEQY
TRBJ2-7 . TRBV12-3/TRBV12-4 ASSLYSRGGFSYEQY
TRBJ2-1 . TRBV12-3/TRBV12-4 ASTPGLGPKENEQF
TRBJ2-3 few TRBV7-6 ASSLTGTSGRGDTQY
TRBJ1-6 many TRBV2 ASSAQDNSPLH
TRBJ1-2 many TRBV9 ASSAGLAANYGYT
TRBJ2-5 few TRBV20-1 SGQAQETQY
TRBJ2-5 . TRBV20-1 SARGGKGETQY
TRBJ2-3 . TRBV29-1 SSDGQGTDTQY
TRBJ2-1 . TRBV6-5 ASSYYPRTGGLREQF
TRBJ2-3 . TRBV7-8 ASSSTTGKSADTQY
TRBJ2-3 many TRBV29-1 SDLDRVGDTQY
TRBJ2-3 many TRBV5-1 ASSSPSTSGRLTDTQY
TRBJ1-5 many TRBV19 ASSPTGPLYSPQH
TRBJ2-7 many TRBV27 ASSSGQMKQY